Each of the 26 T cell receptor beta chains below was sequenced from the same sample in a study of blood T cell repertoires in COVID-19. The repertoire was sequenced with immunoSEQ multiplex PCR; TCRdb's copy has only in-frame clones and lacks some. The data hold about 59,000 clones, with about 80% observed a single time. Sequenced material: peripheral blood. Every receptor here comes from a man in his sixties with acute or convalescent COVID-19.

This chain joins TRBV27 and TRBJ2-7; D uncertain. V lost 8 bases and J lost 6, with 20 bases in between. The CDR3 is made up of 14 amino acids. Germline assignment: CDR1 MNHEY and CDR2 SMNVEV (reference sequence). The DNA of the CDR3 is TGTGCCAGCCGCCTACGGCCAGGATCTGGCGAGCAGTACTTC. It specifies CASRLRPGSGEQYF.

V is TRBV28 and J is TRBJ2-3, with TRBD2 identical over 12 bases. The V gene end was trimmed by 8 bases and the J gene end by 4 bases; junction bases not matched to a gene: 16. Germline V gene lookup returns CDR1 MDHEN and CDR2 SYDVKM. The CDR3 spans 18 residues. This chain's CDR3 is CASERLAGASLVADTQYF. CDR3 sequence (DNA): TGTGCCAGCGAGAGACTAGCGGGAGCTAGCCTTGTCGCAGATACGCAGTATTTT.

This rearrangement joins TRBV10-3 to TRBJ2-2; TRBD1 agrees at 7 bases. This CDR3 is 16 amino acids long. After removal of 5 bases from V and 3 bases from J, the junction contained 9 bases not matched to a gene. CDR1 is ENHRY, CDR2 SYGVKD, per germline. The DNA of the CDR3 is TGTGCCATCAGTAATAGGGACAGTACTTACACCGGGGAGCTGTTTTTT. As protein: CAISNRDSTYTGELFF.

The gene calls are TRBV15 and TRBJ2-5; D not resolved. The germline CDR1 and CDR2 sequences are LNHNV and YYDKDF (reference sequence). The CDR3 sequence is 13 residues long. Trimming cost V 0 bases and J 5 bases, with 7 bases left between them. The CDR3 DNA sequence: TGTGCCACCAGCAGAGATCCGAGGGAGACCCAGTACTTC. Translated: CATSRDPRETQYF.

The chain joins TRBV11-2 to TRBJ2-7, with D maybe TRBD1 (6 bases). Trimming left V 5 bases short and J 6 bases short, with 11 bases between. The germline V gene encodes CDR1 SGHAT and CDR2 FQNNGV. The CDR3 consists of 12 residues. This CDR3 is CASSHGQFEQYF. The CDR3 region has the DNA TGTGCCAGCAGCCACGGACAGTTCGAGCAGTACTTC.

The rearrangement uses TRBV10-1 and TRBJ1-2; D may be TRBD1 (5 bases). V was clipped by 6 bases and J by 3 bases, with 14 bases between them. The CDR3 is made up of 14 amino acids. Germline V CDR1 and CDR2: WNHNN, SYGVQD (reference sequence). The CDR3: CASRGRRGHYGYTF. DNA for the CDR3: TGCGCCAGCAGGGGGCGGAGGGGTCACTATGGCTACACCTTC.

The chain links TRBV7-9 to TRBJ1-5; D is possibly TRBD1 (5 bases). The CDR3 extends over 13 amino acids. Deletions cut 7 bases from V and 6 bases from J, with 13 bases between. The V gene's germline CDR1 is SEHNR and CDR2 FQNEAQ (reference sequence). The CDR3 coding sequence is TGTGCCAGCAACACAGGCCCTTTTCAGCCCCAGCATTTT. Protein: CASNTGPFQPQHF.

The rearrangement joins TRBV7-2 to TRBJ2-1, with TRBD2 identical over 7 bases. This CDR3 contains 17 residues. The V gene's germline CDR1 is SGHTA and CDR2 FQGNSA. The V gene end was trimmed by 3 bases and the J gene end by 4 bases; junction bases not matched to a gene: 12. CDR3 sequence reads: CASSLFGGSPAYNEQFF. CDR3 nucleotide sequence: TGTGCCAGCAGCTTGTTCGGCGGGAGTCCGGCTTACAATGAGCAGTTCTTC.

The J gene is TRBJ1-1, the V gene TRBV29-1, with TRBD1 matching over 7 bases. J lost 2 bases, V lost 6 bases, and 6 bases had no gene match. This CDR3 is 13 amino acids long. Germline CDR1 reads SQVTM; CDR2 reads ANQGSEA. This chain's CDR3 is CSVSQGGNTEAFF. CDR3 nucleotide sequence: TGCAGCGTAAGTCAGGGGGGAAACACTGAAGCTTTCTTT.

The rearrangement links TRBV16 to TRBJ2-7, with D tentatively TRBD2 (6 bases). Germline CDR1 KGHSY, CDR2 FQNENV. V lost 4 bases and J 9 bases, leaving 22 bases between the germline ends. The CDR3 extends over 15 amino acids. The DNA for the CDR3 is TGTGCCAGCAGCCCCCGGGACTTTCGAAAGAATTGGCAGTACTTC. Its translation: CASSPRDFRKNWQYF.

The table lists this clone with a count of one. V gene TRBV10-2 combines with J gene TRBJ1-1; no reliable D call. V gave up 11 bases and J gave up 3 bases, with 16 bases separating them. The CDR3 is made up of 13 amino acids. Germline assignment: CDR1 WSHSY and CDR2 SAAADI. The CDR3 DNA reads as TGCGCCGTCTCGGGGATTGAGTACACTGAAGCTTTCTTT. Translation gives CAVSGIEYTEAFF.

The rearrangement uses TRBV29-1 and TRBJ2-3, with TRBD2 matching 7 bases. Germline lookup yields CDR1 SQVTM and CDR2 ANQGSEA. V was clipped by 7 bases and J by 4 bases; unmatched bases: 5. The CDR3 length is 12 residues. In DNA form, the CDR3 reads TGCAGCGCCGAGGCGGGGGCAGATACGCAGTATTTT. This gives the protein CSAEAGADTQYF.

The chain combines TRBV7-8 with TRBJ2-4, with D possibly TRBD1 on 6 matching bases. The CDR3 has 12 residues. V lost 5 bases to trimming and J lost 6 bases, with 8 bases between them. Germline values: CDR1 SGHVS, CDR2 FQNEAQ. CDR3 sequence reads: CASSPQGNIQYF. CDR3 bases: TGTGCCAGCAGCCCACAGGGAAACATTCAGTACTTC.

This clone was picked up a small number of times. The chain carries TRBV6-6 and TRBJ1-1; D gene uncertain. Germline V CDR1 and CDR2: MNHNY, SVGAGI (reference sequence). Trimming took off 6 bases at V and 1 base at J, with 12 bases between the two ends. This CDR3 region has 14 residues. CDR3 nucleotide sequence: TGTGCCAGCAGCCCCGGGAGGGCGAACACTGAAGCTTTCTTT. This gives the protein CASSPGRANTEAFF.

J is TRBJ1-3 and V is TRBV28, with D possibly matching TRBD1 (6 bases). Germline V gene lookup returns CDR1 MDHEN and CDR2 SYDVKM. The CDR3 has 15 residues. V lost 6 bases to trimming and J lost 5 bases, with 17 bases between them. The CDR3 coding sequence is TGTGCCAGCAGCCCTGGAGGGGGGGGAAGAAACACCATATATTTT. Translating gives CASSPGGGGRNTIYF.

This chain links TRBV5-4 with TRBJ2-2; the match to TRBD2 covers 7 bases. The CDR3 is 16 amino acids. Per germline, CDR1 SGHNT and CDR2 YYREEE (reference sequence). J lost 1 base, V lost 0 bases, and 3 bases had no gene match. CDR3 bases: TGTGCCAGCAGCTTGGCCAGCGGGATGAACACCGGGGAGCTGTTTTTT. Amino acids: CASSLASGMNTGELFF.

The chain links TRBV30 to TRBJ2-5; TRBD1 is a possible D gene (5 bases). The CDR3 length is 13 residues. Trimming stripped 4 bases from V and 3 bases from J, with 12 bases between. CDR1 is GTSNPN, CDR2 SVGIG, per germline (reference sequence). DNA for the CDR3: TGTGCCTGGAAGGGGAACGGAGAAGAGACCCAGTACTTC. Translation: CAWKGNGEETQYF.

In its sample, this clone was seen a few times. The CDR3 sequence: CASSLTGTRAYEQYF. The CDR3 coding sequence is TGTGCCAGCAGCCTGACCGGGACAAGGGCCTACGAGCAGTACTTC. The gene calls are TRBV21-1 and TRBJ2-7; the D segment call TRBD1 is taken from the table without a DNA check. TRBV21-1 is listed as a pseudogene. This CDR3 spans 15 amino acids.

The rearrangement uses TRBV24-1 and TRBJ1-2; 11 bases line up with TRBD1. CDR3 size: 15 residues. V lost 7 bases, J lost 2 bases, and 5 bases stayed unmatched. Per the germline V gene, CDR1 is KGHDR and CDR2 is SFDVKD. The CDR3 spells CATRSGQGANYGYTF. The CDR3 DNA reads as TGTGCCACCAGAAGCGGACAGGGGGCCAACTATGGCTACACCTTC.

The chain links TRBV18 to TRBJ1-5; D ambiguous. CDR1 is KGHSH and CDR2 is LQKENI in the germline V gene. The CDR3 totals 15 residues. V was shortened by 3 bases and J by 5 bases, with 14 bases between the two germline ends. This chain's CDR3 is CASSPSGNRDQPQHF. The CDR3 DNA reads as TGTGCCAGCTCACCGTCGGGTAACCGGGATCAGCCCCAGCATTTT.

The chain has TRBV6-5 and TRBJ2-2; D is undetermined. The germline CDR1 and CDR2 sequences are MNHEY and SVGAGI. There are 16 residues in the CDR3. V gave up 0 bases and J gave up 0 bases, with 8 bases separating them. CDR3 in amino acids: CASSYSAETNTGELFF. The CDR3 DNA reads as TGTGCCAGCAGTTACTCTGCGGAGACGAACACCGGGGAGCTGTTTTTT.

V and J are TRBV14 and TRBJ2-2; 8 nucleotides align to TRBD2. This CDR3 has 15 residues. J gave up 3 bases and V 5 bases, and 5 bases lay outside the gene matches. Germline values: CDR1 SGHDN, CDR2 FVKESK. This CDR3 is CASSELAVHTGELFF. The CDR3 nucleotides are TGTGCCAGCAGCGAACTAGCGGTGCACACCGGGGAGCTGTTTTTT.

The chain combines TRBV5-1 with TRBJ1-3; D is possibly TRBD1 (6 bases). The CDR3 consists of 14 residues. Germline assignment: CDR1 SGHRS and CDR2 YFSETQ. V dropped 6 bases and J dropped 4 bases, with 14 bases sitting between them. The CDR3 protein is CASTKGVEGNTIYF. CDR3 nucleotide sequence: TGCGCCAGCACCAAGGGGGTAGAGGGAAACACCATATATTTT.

The V call is TRBV28, the J call TRBJ2-7, with D possibly matching TRBD2 (6 bases). Between the trimmed V and J ends, which lost 6 bases and 3 bases, there was a span of 9 bases. The CDR3 totals 12 residues. Per the germline V gene, CDR1 is MDHEN and CDR2 is SYDVKM. The CDR3 coding sequence is TGTGCCAGCAGCACGGGAGTCTACGAGCAGTACTTC. Translation: CASSTGVYEQYF.

The chain employs TRBV25-1 and TRBJ2-5; possibly TRBD1 for D (6 bases). From germline, CDR1 is MGHDK and CDR2 SYGVNS. Trimming took off 2 bases at V and 5 bases at J, with 15 bases between the two ends. This CDR3 spans 15 amino acids. CDR3 nucleotides: TGTGCCAGCAGTGAAATTGGCAGGGGACCGGAGACCCAGTACTTC. It specifies CASSEIGRGPETQYF.

The chain joins TRBV6-2 or TRBV6-3 to TRBJ2-2; no firm D call. V was shortened by 4 bases and J by 6 bases, with 21 bases between the two germline ends. CDR3 length: 17 amino acids. Per germline, CDR1 MNHEY and CDR2 SVGEGT. In nucleotides, the CDR3 is TGTGCCAGCAGTTCCTTCAACTATCCCCCGCGCGCCGGGGAGCTGTTTTTT. Amino acid sequence: CASSSFNYPPRAGELFF.